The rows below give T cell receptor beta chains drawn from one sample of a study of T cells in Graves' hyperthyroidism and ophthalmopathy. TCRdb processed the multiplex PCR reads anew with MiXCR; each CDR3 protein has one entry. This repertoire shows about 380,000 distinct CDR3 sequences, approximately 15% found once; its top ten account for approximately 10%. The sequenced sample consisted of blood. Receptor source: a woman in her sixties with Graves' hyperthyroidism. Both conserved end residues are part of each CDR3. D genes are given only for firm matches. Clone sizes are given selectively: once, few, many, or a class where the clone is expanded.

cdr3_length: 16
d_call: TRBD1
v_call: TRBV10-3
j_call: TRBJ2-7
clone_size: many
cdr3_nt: TGTGCCAGCTCGGACCTCCTTCGGACAGGGGCCCACGAGCAGTACTTC
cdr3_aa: CASSDLLRTGAHEQYF

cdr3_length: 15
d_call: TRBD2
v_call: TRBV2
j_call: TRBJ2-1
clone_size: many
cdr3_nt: TGTGCCAGCAGCCGCGGACTAGTACGTCGGAATGAGCAGTTCTTC
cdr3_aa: CASSRGLVRRNEQFF

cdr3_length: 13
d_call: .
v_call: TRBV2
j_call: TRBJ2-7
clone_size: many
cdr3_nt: TGTGCCAGCAGTGAAGAGGGAAACTACGAGCAGTACTTC
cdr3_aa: CASSEEGNYEQYF

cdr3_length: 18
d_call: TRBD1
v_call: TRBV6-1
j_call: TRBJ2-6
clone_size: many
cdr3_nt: TGTGCCAGCAGTCACCGCGGACAGGGGAGGGCTGGGGCCAACGTCCTGACTTTC
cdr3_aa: CASSHRGQGRAGANVLTF

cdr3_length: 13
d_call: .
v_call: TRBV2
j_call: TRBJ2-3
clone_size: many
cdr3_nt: TGTGCCAGCAGGTGGGAATCCACAGATACGCAGTATTTT
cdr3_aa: CASRWESTDTQYF

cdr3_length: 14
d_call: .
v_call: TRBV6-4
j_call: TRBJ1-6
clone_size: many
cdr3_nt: TGTGCCAGCAGTGACGGCAACCGCGGGACACCCCTCCACTTT
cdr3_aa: CASSDGNRGTPLHF

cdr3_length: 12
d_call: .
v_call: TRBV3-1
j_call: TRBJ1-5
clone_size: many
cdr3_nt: TGTGCCAGCAGCCAAGATCAACATGCCCAGCATTTT
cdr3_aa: CASSQDQHAQHF

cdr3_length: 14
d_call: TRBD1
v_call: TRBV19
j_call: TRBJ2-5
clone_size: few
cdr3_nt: TGTGCCAGCCAGTCCGGGACAGGCAAAGAGACCCAGTACTTC
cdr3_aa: CASQSGTGKETQYF

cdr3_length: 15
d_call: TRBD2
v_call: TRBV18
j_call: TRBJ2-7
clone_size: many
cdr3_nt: TGTGCCAGCTCACCACCGGGAGGGCCGATGAGGGAGCAGTACTTC
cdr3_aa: CASSPPGGPMREQYF

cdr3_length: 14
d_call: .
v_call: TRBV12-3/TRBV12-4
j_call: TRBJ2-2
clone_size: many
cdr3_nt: TGTGCCACCATGGACCAACAGGGCACCGGGGAGCTGTTTTTT
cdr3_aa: CATMDQQGTGELFF

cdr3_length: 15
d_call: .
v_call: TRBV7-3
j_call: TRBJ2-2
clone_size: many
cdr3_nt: TGTGCCAGCAGCTTATCCCCGCTGAACACCGGGGAGCTGTTTTTT
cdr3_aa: CASSLSPLNTGELFF

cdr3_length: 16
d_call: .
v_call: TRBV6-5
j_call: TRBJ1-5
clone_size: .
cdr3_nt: TGTGCCAGCAGTTACGCGGGACCAGGGGCCAGTCAGCCCCAGCATTTT
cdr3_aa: CASSYAGPGASQPQHF

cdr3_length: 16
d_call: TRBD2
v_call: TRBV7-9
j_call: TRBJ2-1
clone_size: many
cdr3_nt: TGTGCCAGCAGCTTAGACTCTAGCGGGACTTACAATGAGCAGTTCTTC
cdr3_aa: CASSLDSSGTYNEQFF

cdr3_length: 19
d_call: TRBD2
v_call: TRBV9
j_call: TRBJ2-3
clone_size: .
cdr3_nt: TGTGCCAACAGCGTAGGACTAGCGGGAAGGTGGCGGGGCACAGATACGCAGTATTTT
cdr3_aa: CANSVGLAGRWRGTDTQYF

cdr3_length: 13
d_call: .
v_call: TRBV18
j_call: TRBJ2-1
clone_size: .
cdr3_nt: TGTGCCAGCTCACCAATCCCAGGGGATGAGCAGTTCTTC
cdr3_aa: CASSPIPGDEQFF

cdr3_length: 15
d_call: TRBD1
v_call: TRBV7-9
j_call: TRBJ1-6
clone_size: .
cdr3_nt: TGTGCCAGCAGCCTTCGGACAGGGGGAAATTCACCCCTCCACTTT
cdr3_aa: CASSLRTGGNSPLHF

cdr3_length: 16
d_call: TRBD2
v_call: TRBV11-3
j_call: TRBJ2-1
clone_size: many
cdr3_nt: TGTGCCAGCAGCTTAGGGCGACTAGCGGGAGTCGATGAGCAGTTCTTC
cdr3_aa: CASSLGRLAGVDEQFF

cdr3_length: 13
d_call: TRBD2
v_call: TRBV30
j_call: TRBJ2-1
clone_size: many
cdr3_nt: TGTGCCTGGAGTTTGAGACTAGCCGATGAGCAGTTCTTC
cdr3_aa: CAWSLRLADEQFF

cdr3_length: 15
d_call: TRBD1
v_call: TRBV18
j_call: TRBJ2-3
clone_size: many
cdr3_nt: TGTGCCAGCTCACCACCGTGGACAGGAGCTGGTACGCAGTATTTT
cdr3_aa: CASSPPWTGAGTQYF

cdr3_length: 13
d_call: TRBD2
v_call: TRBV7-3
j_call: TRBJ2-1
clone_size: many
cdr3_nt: TGTGCCAGCAGTTCAACTAGCGGGAGAGCGCAGTTCTTC
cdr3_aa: CASSSTSGRAQFF

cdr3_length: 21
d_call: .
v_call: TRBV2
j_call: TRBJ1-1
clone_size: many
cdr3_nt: TGTGCCAGCAGTGAAGGGTACATCTGGGGGCTTTCGAACCCGATGAACACTGAAGCTTTCTTT
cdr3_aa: CASSEGYIWGLSNPMNTEAFF

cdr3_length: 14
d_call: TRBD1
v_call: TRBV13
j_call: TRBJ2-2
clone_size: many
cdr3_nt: TGTGCCAGCAGCTTCCGGGACAGGAACGGGGAGCTGTTTTTT
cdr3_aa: CASSFRDRNGELFF

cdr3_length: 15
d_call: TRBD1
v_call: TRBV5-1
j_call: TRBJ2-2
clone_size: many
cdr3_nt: TGCGCCAGCAGCAAGGGACAGGGGTTAGGCGGGGAGCTGTTTTTT
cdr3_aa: CASSKGQGLGGELFF

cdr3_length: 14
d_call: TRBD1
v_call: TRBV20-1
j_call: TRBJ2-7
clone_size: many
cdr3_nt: TGCAGTGCTAGTAAAACAGGGGGCCGATACGAGCAGTACTTC
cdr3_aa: CSASKTGGRYEQYF

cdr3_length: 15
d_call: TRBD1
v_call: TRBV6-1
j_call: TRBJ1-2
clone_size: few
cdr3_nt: TGTGCCAGCAGACCCGAAATGACAGGGATCTATGGCTACACCTTC
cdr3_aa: CASRPEMTGIYGYTF

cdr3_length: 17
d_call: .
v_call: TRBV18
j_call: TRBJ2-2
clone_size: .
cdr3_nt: TGTGCCAGCTCACCACCCGCGAGGGGTACGAACACCGGGGAGCTGTTTTTT
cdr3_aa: CASSPPARGTNTGELFF

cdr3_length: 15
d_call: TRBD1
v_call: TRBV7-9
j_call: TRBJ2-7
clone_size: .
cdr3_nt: TGTGCCAGCAGCACCACAGGGGCCCCTGGCTACGAGCAGTACTTC
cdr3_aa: CASSTTGAPGYEQYF